A single sample gave rise to the 9 T cell receptor beta chains below, sequenced in a study of CD8+CD57+ T cells in acquired aplastic anemia. Individuals selected for sequencing had exhibited CD8+CD57+ cell expansion on flow cytometry. Template material for TCR beta VDJ and CDR3 profiling consisted of genomic DNA. Each CDR3 protein is one row after TCRdb ran MiXCR on the reads. The profile shows 150,000 to 200,000 distinct CDR3 sequences, just under 50% of them singletons. The specimen was sorted CD4+, CD8+, or CD8+CD57+ T cells (not recorded which) from PBMCs. The source is a human donor with aplastic anemia.

The chain recombines TRBV7-9 with TRBJ1-2, with a weak D call TRBD1 (6 bases). Per the germline V gene, CDR1 is SEHNR and CDR2 is FQNEAQ (reference sequence). Between the trimmed V and J ends, which lost 5 bases and 6 bases, there was a span of 13 bases. This CDR3 has 13 residues. The CDR3 DNA reads TGTGCCAGCAGCCAAAACAGGGCCGATGGCTACACCTTC. It codes for CASSQNRADGYTF.

The chain combines TRBV5-4 with TRBJ2-3; TRBD2 matches 8 bases. Germline V gene lookup returns CDR1 SGHNT and CDR2 YYREEE (reference sequence). CDR3 length: 15 amino acids. J gave up 0 bases and V 3 bases, and 3 bases lay outside the gene matches. The CDR3 loop is CASSSIAGSTDTQYF. In DNA form, the CDR3 reads TGTGCCAGCAGCTCAATAGCGGGGAGCACAGATACGCAGTATTTT.

This clonotype was counted ten times or more. This chain connects TRBV27 to TRBJ2-7, with D perhaps TRBD1 (6 bases). Trimming removed 2 bases at V and 6 bases at J, with 17 bases between. Germline CDR1 MNHEY, CDR2 SMNVEV (reference sequence). The CDR3 loop spans 15 amino acids. This CDR3 reads CASSLTGTLLTEQYF. CDR3 bases: TGTGCCAGCAGTTTAACAGGGACCCTACTAACCGAGCAGTACTTC.

CDR3 in amino acids: CASSLTGWGTNYGYTF. The CDR3 nucleotides are TGTGCCAGCAGCTTAACGGGCTGGGGGACTAACTATGGCTACACCTTC. V usage is TRBV7-3 and J usage is TRBJ1-2, with D possibly matching TRBD1 (5 bases). Between the trimmed V and J ends, which lost 0 bases and 0 bases, there was a span of 11 bases. Germline assignment: CDR1 SGHTA and CDR2 FQGTGA. The CDR3 has 16 amino acids.

The V gene is TRBV7-8, the J gene TRBJ1-5; TRBD1 agrees at 10 bases. Germline V CDR1 and CDR2: SGHVS, FQNEAQ. This CDR3 region has 15 residues. The V gene end was trimmed by 5 bases and the J gene end by 4 bases; junction bases not matched to a gene: 5. The CDR3 bases are TGTGCCAGCAGCATAACGGGACAGGGGAATCAGCCCCAGCATTTT. Its protein product is CASSITGQGNQPQHF.

The chain is built from TRBV5-4 and TRBJ1-1, with D possibly matching TRBD1 (5 bases). Trimming pared 7 bases from V and 3 bases from J, leaving 13 bases between. The CDR3 sequence is 13 residues long. Germline lookup yields CDR1 SGHNT and CDR2 YYREEE (reference sequence). CDR3 nucleotide sequence: TGTGCCAGCGCGCGAGGGGTGGACACTGAAGCTTTCTTT. This encodes CASARGVDTEAFF.

This clonotype was picked up many times. The chain recombines TRBV5-1 with TRBJ2-7; D ambiguous. The ends were cut back, 1 base at V and 0 bases at J, with 8 bases in the middle. The germline gives CDR1 SGHRS, CDR2 YFSETQ. This CDR3 comprises 14 residues. CDR3 coding DNA: TGCGCCAGCAGCTTGAATCCGAGCTCCTACGAGCAGTACTTC. This translates into CASSLNPSSYEQYF.

The CDR3 loop reads CSAEGQVYNEQFF. The CDR3 DNA is TGCAGTGCTGAGGGACAGGTCTACAATGAGCAGTTCTTC. The V and J genes are TRBV20-1 and TRBJ2-5; 8 bases line up with TRBD1. The assigned J gene may be wrong: the sequence end matches TRBJ2-1 better. The CDR3 contains 13 residues. From germline, CDR1 is DFQATT and CDR2 SNEGSKA (reference sequence).

The rearrangement joins TRBV19 to TRBJ2-5; 12 nucleotides agree with TRBD2. The V gene's germline CDR1 is LNHDA and CDR2 SQIVND (reference sequence). V gave up 1 base and J gave up 2 bases; unmatched junction bases: 2. The length of the CDR3 is 16 residues. This CDR3 is CASSIVLAGGQETQYF. The DNA of the CDR3 is TGTGCCAGTAGTATAGTCCTAGCGGGGGGGCAAGAGACCCAGTACTTC.